These 31 T cell receptor beta chains originate from one sample sequenced in a study of identical twins. Via MiXCR, TCRdb re-called the 5' RACE reads, giving one row per CDR3 protein. The sample holds 220,000 or so distinct CDR3 sequences, roughly 7% seen once. These data also featured in a second study, about yellow fever vaccine responses in identical twins.

The sequenced sample was memory (CD45RO+) T cells sorted from blood. The receptors come from a woman under 30 in good health.

There are many counts of this clonotype. The chain employs TRBV5-1 and TRBJ2-3; TRBD1 or TRBD2 may be the D gene (5 bases each). CDR1 and CDR2 (germline): SGHRS, YFSETQ. Trimming left V 3 bases short and J 0 bases short, with 11 bases between. The length of the CDR3 is 15 residues. CDR3 residues: CASSSRDGSTDTQYF. The CDR3 nucleotides are TGCGCCAGCAGCTCCCGGGACGGTAGCACAGATACGCAGTATTTT.

The genes are TRBV7-8 and TRBJ2-5; weak D call: TRBD2 (7 bases). The germline CDR1 and CDR2 sequences are SGHVS and FQNEAQ. The length of the CDR3 is 17 residues. V lost 4 bases, J lost 2 bases, and 20 bases lay in between. This CDR3 reads CASSSRGGLPLQETQYF. In DNA, the CDR3 is TGTGCCAGCAGCTCAAGGGGGGGACTACCATTACAAGAGACCCAGTACTTC. Drawing the rest from reference TRBV7-8 and TRBJ2-5, the complete variable domain is GAGVSQSPRYKVAKRGQDVALRCDPISGHVSLFWYQQALGQGPEFLTYFQNEAQLDKSGLPSDRFFAERPEGSVSTLKIQRTQQEDSAVYLCASSSRGGLPLQETQYFGPGTRLLVL.

This clonotype appeared many times. The rearrangement links TRBV20-1 to TRBJ2-5; tentative D call: TRBD1 (6 bases). The CDR3 runs 13 residues. Germline CDR1 and CDR2: DFQATT and SNEGSKA (reference sequence). V lost 8 bases to trimming and J lost 3 bases, with 16 bases between them. Here the CDR3 reads CSLTGTSKETQYF. In DNA, the CDR3 is TGCAGTCTTACCGGGACAAGTAAAGAGACCCAGTACTTC.

In this sample, this clonotype turned up many times. The rearrangement joins TRBV7-9 to TRBJ2-1; TRBD1 agrees at 9 bases. CDR1 and CDR2 (germline): SEHNR, FQNEAQ (reference sequence). With V trimmed by 7 bases and J by 7 bases, 11 bases remained unmatched. The CDR3 runs 15 residues. The CDR3 region has the DNA TGTGCCAGCACCCCCGGGACAGGGACTTCAAATGAGCAGTTCTTC. As protein: CASTPGTGTSNEQFF.

The rearrangement joins TRBV27 to TRBJ2-2; D is ambiguous. Germline V lookup: CDR1 MNHEY, CDR2 SMNVEV (reference sequence). The CDR3 covers 15 residues. Trimming took 2 bases from V and 2 from J, leaving 9 bases between them. CDR3 in amino acids: CASSLIPGNTGELFF. The CDR3 nucleotides are TGTGCCAGCAGTTTAATCCCCGGCAACACCGGGGAGCTGTTTTTT.

This clonotype was picked up many times. V gene TRBV28 combines with J gene TRBJ2-3; no reliable D call. The CDR3 runs to 14 residues. V was pared by 7 bases and J by 1 base, with 12 bases between. CDR1 and CDR2 from the germline V gene are MDHEN and SYDVKM. CDR3 bases: TGTGCCAGCATCACCCCCCAGGGCACAGATACGCAGTATTTT. This translates into CASITPQGTDTQYF.

This clonotype was seen repeatedly, ten times or more. As DNA, the CDR3 is TGTGCCAGCATCCACGGCAGCGGGGGTGGCAATGAGCAGTTCTTC. This codes for CASIHGSGGGNEQFF. The J gene is TRBJ2-1, the V gene TRBV3-1; 8 nucleotides agree with TRBD2. With V trimmed by 7 bases and J by 6 bases, 11 bases remained unmatched. Germline V lookup: CDR1 LGHDT, CDR2 YNNKEL (reference sequence). This CDR3 region has 15 residues.

This clonotype was detected a few times. J is TRBJ2-1 and V is TRBV18, with TRBD1 identical over 8 bases. The CDR3 spans 14 residues. Germline V gives CDR1 KGHSH, CDR2 LQKENI. J was trimmed by 9 bases and V by 3 bases; bases with no gene match: 7. CDR3 amino acids: CASSPRLQGAEQFF. DNA of the CDR3: TGTGCCAGCTCACCCAGGCTCCAGGGGGCTGAGCAGTTCTTC. Variable domain in full (rest from reference TRBV18 and TRBJ2-1): NAGVMQNPRHLVRRRGQEARLRCSPMKGHSHVYWYRQLPEEGLKFMVYLQKENIIDESGMPKERFSAEFPKEGPSILRIQQVVRGDSAAYFCASSPRLQGAEQFFGPGTRLTVL.

This clonotype was observed many times. J is TRBJ2-7 and V is TRBV7-9; D ambiguous. In germline, CDR1 is SEHNR, CDR2 FQNEAQ (reference sequence). The CDR3 has 12 amino acids. Trimming pared 5 bases from V and 6 bases from J, leaving 11 bases between. The DNA of the CDR3 is TGTGCCAGCAGCCCCGACTCCCCCGAGCAGTACTTC. Translating it yields CASSPDSPEQYF.

Ten or more counts support this clonotype. V and J are TRBV11-2 and TRBJ2-5; 10 bases line up with TRBD2. Germline V lookup: CDR1 SGHAT, CDR2 FQNNGV. This CDR3 has 15 amino acids. V gave up 2 bases and J gave up 4 bases; unmatched junction bases: 4. As DNA, the CDR3 is TGTGCCAGCAGCTTAAAGCGGGGGGGTAGAGAGACCCAGTACTTC. Its translation is CASSLKRGGRETQYF. The full variable domain, completed using reference TRBV11-2 and TRBJ2-5, is EAGVAQSPRYKIIEKRQSVAFWCNPISGHATLYWYQQILGQGPKLLIQFQNNGVVDDSQLPKDRFSAERLKGVDSTLKIQPAKLEDSAVYLCASSLKRGGRETQYFGPGTRLLVL.

The V gene is TRBV20-1, the J gene TRBJ2-1, with 11 positions matching TRBD2. Trimming took 1 base from V and 8 from J; bases not matched to a gene: 7. The CDR3 extends over 15 amino acids. Per the germline V gene, CDR1 is DFQATT and CDR2 is SNEGSKA (reference sequence). CDR3 protein: CSARATSGSPDEQFF. For the CDR3, the DNA is TGCAGTGCTAGAGCAACTAGCGGGAGCCCAGATGAGCAGTTCTTC.

There are many counts of this clonotype. V is TRBV12-3 or TRBV12-4 and J is TRBJ2-5; D possibly uses TRBD1 or TRBD2 (5 bases each). This CDR3 is 12 amino acids long. With 4 bases removed from V and 7 bases from J, the gap between germline ends came to 10 bases. In nucleotides, the CDR3 is TGTGCCAGCAGTTCGGTGAGGGGGACCCAGTACTTC. This translates into CASSSVRGTQYF.

This clonotype has only a few counts. The chain couples TRBV9 to TRBJ2-1, with 11 nucleotides matching TRBD2. The CDR3 sequence is 17 residues long. Germline CDR1 SGDLS, CDR2 YYNGEE. Trimming at V came to 3 bases and at J to 9 bases, leaving 14 bases not matched to a gene. The chain's CDR3 is CASSAQTSGVGGIEQFF. Here the CDR3 DNA reads TGTGCCAGCAGCGCCCAGACTAGCGGGGTAGGAGGCATTGAGCAGTTCTTC.

The table lists this clonotype with many counts. The gene calls are TRBV6-1 and TRBJ1-6; a weak D match, TRBD1 (6 bases). The V end was cut by 5 bases, the J end by 8 bases, with 16 bases between. The CDR3 loop spans 15 amino acids. CDR1 and CDR2 (germline): MNHNS, SASEGT. CDR3 amino acids: CASSTVTGIHSPLHF. CDR3 bases: TGTGCCAGCAGTACAGTTACAGGGATCCATTCACCCCTCCACTTT.

This chain joins TRBV28 and TRBJ2-3, with TRBD2 as a possible D gene (5 bases). Deletions cut 2 bases from V and 6 bases from J, with 18 bases between. The CDR3 sequence is 16 residues long. CDR1 and CDR2 from the germline V gene are MDHEN and SYDVKM. This CDR3 is CASSLHTRPPTDTQYF. The DNA of the CDR3 is TGTGCCAGCAGTTTACACACTAGGCCGCCGACCGATACGCAGTATTTT.

The V gene is TRBV4-1, the J gene TRBJ2-1, with 9 bases that match TRBD1. V shed 3 bases, J shed 0 bases, and the junction held 9 bases outside the gene matches. Germline loops: CDR1 MGHRA, CDR2 YSYEKL. CDR3 length: 18 residues. The CDR3 DNA sequence: TGCGCCAGCAGCCACTCTTGGGGGACAGGGAGCTCCTACAATGAGCAGTTCTTC. It translates to CASSHSWGTGSSYNEQFF.

This CDR3 reads CSVEKGTGAAGYTF. CDR3 in DNA: TGCAGCGTTGAAAAGGGGACAGGGGCCGCTGGCTACACCTTC. The rearrangement uses TRBV29-1 and TRBJ1-2; 10 bases match TRBD1. Germline loops: CDR1 SQVTM, CDR2 ANQGSEA. V lost 2 bases, J lost 7 bases, and 7 bases stayed unmatched. The CDR3 has 14 residues.

This clonotype was counted many times. The chain has TRBV11-2 and TRBJ2-1; D gene ambiguous. The length of the CDR3 is 15 residues. V was clipped by 1 base and J by 7 bases, with 14 bases between them. Germline CDR1 reads SGHAT; CDR2 reads FQNNGV. The CDR3, as DNA: TGTGCCAGCAGCTTAGTCGTTAGGCTTAGTAATGAGCAGTTCTTC. Its translation: CASSLVVRLSNEQFF.

J is TRBJ2-2 and V is TRBV28, with 8 bases matching TRBD2. This CDR3 is 15 amino acids long. From germline, CDR1 is MDHEN and CDR2 SYDVKM. Trimming at V came to 1 base and at J to 5 bases, leaving 3 bases not matched to a gene. The CDR3 nucleotides read TGTGCCAGCAGTTTATCGGGAGGGTGGACCGGGGAGCTGTTTTTT. Protein: CASSLSGGWTGELFF.

This clonotype was counted ten times or more. The chain carries TRBV5-1 and TRBJ2-5, with D perhaps TRBD1 (5 bases). CDR1 and CDR2 (germline): SGHRS, YFSETQ. The germline V and J ends were trimmed by 5 bases and 5 bases, with 16 bases remaining between them. The CDR3 loop spans 14 amino acids. The CDR3 region is CASSSSLTAETQYF. The DNA for the CDR3 is TGCGCCAGCAGTTCCTCGCTGACAGCGGAGACCCAGTACTTC.

J is TRBJ2-2 and V is TRBV3-1; tentative D call: TRBD2 (6 bases). The CDR3 extends over 17 amino acids. Trimming shortened V by 7 bases and J by 0 bases, and 18 bases separated the two germline ends. The germline V gene has CDR1 LGHDT and CDR2 YNNKEL (reference sequence). Written as DNA, the CDR3 is TGTGCCAGCAACCTACTCGGGAGAGGGACGAACACCGGGGAGCTGTTTTTT. Protein: CASNLLGRGTNTGELFF.

The CDR3 DNA reads as TGTGCCAGCAGCCAACAGTCTGCAACTAATGAAAAACTGTTTTTT. Its protein is CASSQQSATNEKLFF. The chain uses TRBV4-2 and TRBJ1-4; unclear D gene. V lost 2 bases to trimming and J lost 0 bases, with 7 bases between them. The CDR3 contains 15 residues. CDR1 and CDR2 from the germline V gene are LGHNA and YNFKEQ.

In this sample, this clonotype turned up a few times. The rearrangement joins TRBV9 to TRBJ2-3; 7 bases align to TRBD1. Germline V CDR1 and CDR2: SGDLS, YYNGEE. CDR3 size: 17 residues. The junction had 18 bases not matched to a gene; V was cut back by 3 bases and J by 8 bases. The CDR3 bases are TGTGCCAGCAGCGAGCTACACAAGGGGGCTGTTGACGGTACGCAGTATTTT. Protein product: CASSELHKGAVDGTQYF. The whole variable domain, filled in from reference TRBV9 and TRBJ2-3, reads DSGVTQTPKHLITATGQRVTLRCSPRSGDLSVYWYQQSLDQGLQFLIQYYNGEERAKGNILERFSAQQFPDLHSELNLSSLELGDSALYFCASSELHKGAVDGTQYFGPGTRLTVL.

The CDR3 region is CSARDPGTSDYEQYF. CDR3 DNA: TGCAGTGCTAGAGATCCCGGGACTAGCGACTACGAGCAGTACTTC. This chain joins TRBV20-1 and TRBJ2-7; 10 bases map to TRBD2. In germline, CDR1 is DFQATT, CDR2 SNEGSKA (reference sequence). V lost 0 bases to trimming and J lost 3 bases; unmatched junction nucleotides: 5. The CDR3 consists of 15 residues.

This clonotype occurred many times. This chain links TRBV20-1 with TRBJ2-1; unclear D gene. The CDR3 runs to 16 residues. Trimming left V 2 bases short and J 0 bases short, with 14 bases between. CDR1 is DFQATT and CDR2 is SNEGSKA in the germline V gene (reference sequence). This chain's CDR3 is CSARSPAPSSYNEQFF. CDR3 in DNA: TGCAGTGCTAGATCCCCGGCGCCGAGCTCCTACAATGAGCAGTTCTTC.

This clonotype was seen more than once but under ten times. V gene TRBV6-1 combines with J gene TRBJ2-2; 10 nucleotides align to TRBD2. The CDR3 runs to 16 residues. Germline V gives CDR1 MNHNS, CDR2 SASEGT. The J segment lost 5 bases and the V segment lost 3 bases, leaving 6 bases of the junction unmatched. The CDR3 loop is CASSDRTSGQTGELFF. The CDR3 DNA follows: TGTGCCAGCAGTGACAGGACTAGCGGACAGACCGGGGAGCTGTTTTTT.

The CDR3 sequence: CSAREEWGSGRTGELFF. As DNA, the CDR3 is TGCAGTGCTAGAGAGGAATGGGGTAGCGGGAGGACCGGGGAGCTGTTTTTT. The chain recombines TRBV20-1 with TRBJ2-2, with 10 bases lining up with TRBD2. This CDR3 has 17 residues. Germline trimming cut 0 bases from V and 5 bases from J; bases unmatched to any gene: 9. Germline CDR1 reads DFQATT; CDR2 reads SNEGSKA (reference sequence).

This clonotype showed up just a few times. The chain has TRBV5-5 and TRBJ2-7; 8 bases fit TRBD1. Germline lookup yields CDR1 SGHKS and CDR2 YYEKEE (reference sequence). This CDR3 contains 15 residues. The trim removed 4 bases at V and 7 bases at J, leaving 13 bases unmatched. CDR3 sequence reads: CASSPLAGGLHEQYF. The CDR3, as DNA: TGTGCCAGCAGCCCCTTGGCAGGGGGCTTACATGAGCAGTACTTC.

As to this clonotype: A much more abundant neighbour one base away suggests this may be a read error. V is TRBV4-1 and J is TRBJ2-1; no definite D call. The CDR3 spans 14 residues. Looked up from germline, CDR1 is MGHRA and CDR2 is YSYEKL. CDR3 DNA sequence: TGCGCCAGCAGCAAAGGGTTCACCTACAATGAGCGGTTCTTC. As protein: CASSKGFTYNERFF.

This clonotype was counted between two and nine times. The chain recombines TRBV27 with TRBJ2-3; no definite D call. Between the trimmed V and J ends, which lost 5 bases and 4 bases, there was a span of 7 bases. CDR1 is MNHEY, CDR2 SMNVEV, per germline (reference sequence). This CDR3 has 12 amino acids. CDR3 in DNA: TGTGCCAGCAGTCCTCAGTCAGATACGCAGTATTTT. This codes for CASSPQSDTQYF.

This clonotype was found many times. The chain combines TRBV5-1 with TRBJ2-7; TRBD1 is a possible D gene (6 bases). Germline V gives CDR1 SGHRS, CDR2 YFSETQ. The CDR3 covers 18 residues. Trimming took off 0 bases at V and 3 bases at J, with 22 bases between the two ends. CDR3 coding DNA: TGCGCCAGCAGCTTGGTCCCCTCTTCAGGGGCTCAATACTACGAGCAGTACTTC. Translating it yields CASSLVPSSGAQYYEQYF.